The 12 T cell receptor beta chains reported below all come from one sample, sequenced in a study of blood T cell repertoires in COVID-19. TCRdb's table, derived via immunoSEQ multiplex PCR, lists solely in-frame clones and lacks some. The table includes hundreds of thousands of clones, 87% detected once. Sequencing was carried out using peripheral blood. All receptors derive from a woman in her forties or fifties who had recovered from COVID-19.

The CDR3 region has the DNA TGCAGTGCTAGTCTTGGACACTATAGCAATCAGCCCCAGCATTTT. Translated, it gives CSASLGHYSNQPQHF. The chain combines TRBV20-1 with TRBJ1-5; D possibly corresponds to TRBD1 (5 bases). Germline-derived CDR1 and CDR2 are DFQATT and SNEGSKA (reference sequence). Trimming shortened V by 3 bases and J by 0 bases, and 12 bases separated the two germline ends. CDR3 length: 15 amino acids.

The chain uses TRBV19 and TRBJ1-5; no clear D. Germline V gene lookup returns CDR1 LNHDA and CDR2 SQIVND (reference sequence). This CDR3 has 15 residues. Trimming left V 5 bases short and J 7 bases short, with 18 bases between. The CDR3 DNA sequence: TGTGCCAGTAGTCTTGTTTCCCGAACAATGCAGCCCCAGCATTTT. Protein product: CASSLVSRTMQPQHF.

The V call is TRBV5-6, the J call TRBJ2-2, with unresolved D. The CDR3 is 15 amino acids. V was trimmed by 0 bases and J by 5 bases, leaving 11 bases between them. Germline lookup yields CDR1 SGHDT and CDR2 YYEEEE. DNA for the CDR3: TGTGCCAGCAGCTTGGCCCCTCGTAGTACCGGGGAGCTGTTTTTT. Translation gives CASSLAPRSTGELFF.

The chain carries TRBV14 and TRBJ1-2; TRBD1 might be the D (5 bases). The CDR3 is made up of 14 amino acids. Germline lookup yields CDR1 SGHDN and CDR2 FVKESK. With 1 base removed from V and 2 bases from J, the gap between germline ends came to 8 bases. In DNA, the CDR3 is TGTGCCAGCAGCCAAGGGACATACAACTATGGCTACACCTTC. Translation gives CASSQGTYNYGYTF.

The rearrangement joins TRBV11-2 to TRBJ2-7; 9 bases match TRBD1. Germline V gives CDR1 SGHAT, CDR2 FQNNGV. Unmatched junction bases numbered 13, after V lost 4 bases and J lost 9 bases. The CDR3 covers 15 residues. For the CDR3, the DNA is TGTGCCAGCAGCTCGGGGACAGGGTCTTCAAGTCGGCAGTACTTC. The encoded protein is CASSSGTGSSSRQYF.

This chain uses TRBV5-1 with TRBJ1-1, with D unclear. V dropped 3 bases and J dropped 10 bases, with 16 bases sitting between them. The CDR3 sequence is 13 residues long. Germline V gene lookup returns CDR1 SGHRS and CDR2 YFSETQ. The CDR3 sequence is CASSYNSNLGAFF. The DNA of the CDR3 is TGCGCCAGCAGCTACAACAGCAATCTCGGAGCTTTCTTT. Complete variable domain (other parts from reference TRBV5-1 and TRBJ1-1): KAGVTQTPRYLIKTRGQQVTLSCSPISGHRSVSWYQQTPGQGLQFLFEYFSETQRNKGNFPGRFSGRQFSNSRSEMNVSTLELGDSALYLCASSYNSNLGAFFGQGTRLTVV.

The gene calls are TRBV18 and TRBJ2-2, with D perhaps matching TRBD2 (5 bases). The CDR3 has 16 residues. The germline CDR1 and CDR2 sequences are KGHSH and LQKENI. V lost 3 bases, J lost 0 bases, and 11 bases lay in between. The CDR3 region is CASSPSGNSNTGELFF. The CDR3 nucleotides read TGTGCCAGCTCACCCAGCGGTAATTCGAACACCGGGGAGCTGTTTTTT.

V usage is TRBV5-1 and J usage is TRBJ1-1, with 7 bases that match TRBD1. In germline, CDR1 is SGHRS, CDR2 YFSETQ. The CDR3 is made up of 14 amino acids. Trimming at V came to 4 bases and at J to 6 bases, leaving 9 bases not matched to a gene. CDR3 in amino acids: CASSTGQPMSEAFF. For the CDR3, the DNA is TGCGCCAGCAGCACGGGACAGCCCATGTCTGAAGCTTTCTTT. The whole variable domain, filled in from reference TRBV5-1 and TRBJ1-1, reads KAGVTQTPRYLIKTRGQQVTLSCSPISGHRSVSWYQQTPGQGLQFLFEYFSETQRNKGNFPGRFSGRQFSNSRSEMNVSTLELGDSALYLCASSTGQPMSEAFFGQGTRLTVV.

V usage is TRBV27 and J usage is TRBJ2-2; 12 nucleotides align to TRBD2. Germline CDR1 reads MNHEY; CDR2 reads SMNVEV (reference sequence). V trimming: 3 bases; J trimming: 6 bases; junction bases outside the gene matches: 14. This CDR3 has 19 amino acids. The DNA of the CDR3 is TGTGCCAGCAGTTTCCACCAGGGGGAGGCTAGCGGGAGGGCCGGGGAGCTGTTTTTT. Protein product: CASSFHQGEASGRAGELFF.

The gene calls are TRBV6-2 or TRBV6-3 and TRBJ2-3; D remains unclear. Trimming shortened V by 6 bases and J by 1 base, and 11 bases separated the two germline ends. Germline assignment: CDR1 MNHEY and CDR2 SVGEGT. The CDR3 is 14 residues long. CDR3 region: CASSRLVGTDTQYF. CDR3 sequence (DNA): TGTGCCAGCAGCCGACTCGTAGGCACAGATACGCAGTATTTT.

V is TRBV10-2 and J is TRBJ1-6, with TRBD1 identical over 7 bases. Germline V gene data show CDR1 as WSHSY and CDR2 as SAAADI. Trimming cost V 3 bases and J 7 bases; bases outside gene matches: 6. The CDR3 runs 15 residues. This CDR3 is CASSETGQPNSPLHF. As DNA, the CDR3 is TGCGCCAGCAGTGAAACGGGACAGCCGAATTCACCCCTCCACTTT.

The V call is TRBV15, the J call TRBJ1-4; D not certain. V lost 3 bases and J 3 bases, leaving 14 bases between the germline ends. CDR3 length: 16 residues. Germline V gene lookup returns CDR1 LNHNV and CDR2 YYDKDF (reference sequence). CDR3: CATSRGGSAANEKLFF. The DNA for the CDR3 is TGTGCCACCAGCAGGGGCGGGTCCGCGGCTAATGAAAAACTGTTTTTT.